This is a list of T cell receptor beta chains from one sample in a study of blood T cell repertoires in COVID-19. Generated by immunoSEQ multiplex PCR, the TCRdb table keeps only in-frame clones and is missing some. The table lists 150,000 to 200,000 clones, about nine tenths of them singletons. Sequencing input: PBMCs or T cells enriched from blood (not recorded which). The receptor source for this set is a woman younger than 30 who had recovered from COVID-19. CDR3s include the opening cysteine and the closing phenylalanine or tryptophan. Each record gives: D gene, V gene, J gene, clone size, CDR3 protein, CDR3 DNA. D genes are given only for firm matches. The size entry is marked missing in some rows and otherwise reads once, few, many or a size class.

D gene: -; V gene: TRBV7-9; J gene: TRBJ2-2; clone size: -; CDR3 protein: CASSLLVAGTGELFF; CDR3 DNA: TGTGCCAGCAGCTTGTTGGTAGCTGGGACCGGGGAGCTGTTTTTT
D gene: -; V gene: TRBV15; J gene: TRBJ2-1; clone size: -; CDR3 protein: CATSSKRGTYNEQFF; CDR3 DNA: TGTGCCACCAGTTCAAAACGGGGTACGTACAATGAGCAGTTCTTC
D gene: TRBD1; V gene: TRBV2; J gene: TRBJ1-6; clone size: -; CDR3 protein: CASSGRDRGKSPLHF; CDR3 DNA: TGTGCCAGCAGTGGCCGGGACAGGGGAAAATCACCCCTCCACTTT
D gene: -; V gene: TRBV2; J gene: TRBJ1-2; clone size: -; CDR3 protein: CASKEYPGGYTF; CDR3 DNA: TGTGCCAGCAAAGAGTACCCCGGGGGCTACACCTTC
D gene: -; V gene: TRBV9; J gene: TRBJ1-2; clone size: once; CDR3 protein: CASSVGGRAYGYTF; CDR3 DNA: TGTGCCAGCAGCGTAGGGGGCAGGGCCTATGGCTACACCTTC
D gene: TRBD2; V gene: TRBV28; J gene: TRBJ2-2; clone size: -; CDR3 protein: CASSFPTSRRGINTGELFF; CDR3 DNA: TGTGCCAGCAGTTTCCCGACTTCTCGGCGGGGGATAAACACCGGGGAGCTGTTTTTT
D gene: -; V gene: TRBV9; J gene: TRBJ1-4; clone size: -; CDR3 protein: CASSGGPTNEKLFF; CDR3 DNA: TGTGCCAGCAGCGGGGGGCCTACTAATGAAAAACTGTTTTTT
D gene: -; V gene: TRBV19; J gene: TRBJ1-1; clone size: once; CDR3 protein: CASSAGFAEAFF; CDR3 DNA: TGTGCCAGTAGTGCAGGGTTCGCTGAAGCTTTCTTT
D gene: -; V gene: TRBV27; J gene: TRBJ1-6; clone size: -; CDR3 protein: CASSLSSVGQLINSPLHF; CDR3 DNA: TGTGCCAGCAGTTTATCCTCCGTGGGGCAGCTTATCAATTCACCCCTCCACTTT
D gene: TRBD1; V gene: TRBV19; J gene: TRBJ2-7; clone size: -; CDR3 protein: CASSLGTGHSYEQYF; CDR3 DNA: TGTGCCAGTAGTCTCGGGACAGGACACTCCTACGAGCAGTACTTC
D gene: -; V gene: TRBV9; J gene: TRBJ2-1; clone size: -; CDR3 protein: CASSPLDSGYNEQFF; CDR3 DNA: TGTGCCAGCAGCCCGTTGGACAGCGGCTACAATGAGCAGTTCTTC
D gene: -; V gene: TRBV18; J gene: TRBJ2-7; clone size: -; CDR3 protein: CASSGENSYEQYF; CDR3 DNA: TGTGCCAGCTCCGGGGAAAACTCCTACGAGCAGTACTTC
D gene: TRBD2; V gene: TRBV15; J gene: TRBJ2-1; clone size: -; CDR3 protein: CATSRRSTSGVSEQFF; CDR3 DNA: TGTGCCACCAGCAGACGATCAACTAGCGGGGTGAGTGAGCAGTTCTTC
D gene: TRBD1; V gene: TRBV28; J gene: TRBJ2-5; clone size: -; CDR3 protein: CASSSTRTGRETQYF; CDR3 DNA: TGTGCCAGCAGTTCAACACGGACAGGGCGGGAGACCCAGTACTTC
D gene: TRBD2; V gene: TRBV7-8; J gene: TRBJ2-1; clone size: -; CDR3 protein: CASSTGLAGINEQFF; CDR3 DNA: TGTGCCAGCAGCACAGGACTAGCGGGAATCAATGAGCAGTTCTTC
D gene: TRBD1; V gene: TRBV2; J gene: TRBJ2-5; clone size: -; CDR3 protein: CASSEEGGGETQYF; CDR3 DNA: TGTGCCAGCAGTGAGGAAGGGGGCGGCGAGACCCAGTACTTC
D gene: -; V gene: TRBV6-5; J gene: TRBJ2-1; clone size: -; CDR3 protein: CASSYQQAPYNEQFF; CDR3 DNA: TGTGCCAGCAGTTACCAACAGGCTCCCTACAATGAGCAGTTCTTC
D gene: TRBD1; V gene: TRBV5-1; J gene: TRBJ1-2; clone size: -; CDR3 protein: CASRPGTGYDGYTF; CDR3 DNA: TGCGCCAGCAGACCCGGGACAGGGTATGATGGCTACACCTTC
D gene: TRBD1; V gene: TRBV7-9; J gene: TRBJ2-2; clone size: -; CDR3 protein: CASSKPPGQGSTGELFF; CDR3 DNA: TGTGCCAGCAGCAAACCGCCGGGACAGGGTAGCACCGGGGAGCTGTTTTTT
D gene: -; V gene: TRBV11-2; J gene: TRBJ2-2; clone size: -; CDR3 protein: CASSAYNTGELFF; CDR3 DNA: TGTGCCAGCAGCGCGTACAACACCGGGGAGCTGTTTTTT
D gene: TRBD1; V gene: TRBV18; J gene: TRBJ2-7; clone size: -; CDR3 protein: CASSPSQGGSYEQYF; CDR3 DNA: TGTGCCAGCTCACCGTCACAGGGGGGAAGCTACGAGCAGTACTTC
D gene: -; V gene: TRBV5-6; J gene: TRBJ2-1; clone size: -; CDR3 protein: CASSRFDIALGYNEQFF; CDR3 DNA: TGTGCCAGCAGTCGCTTCGACATAGCGTTGGGTTACAATGAGCAGTTCTTC
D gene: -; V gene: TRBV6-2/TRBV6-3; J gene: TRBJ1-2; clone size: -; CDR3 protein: CASSIEGVDGYTF; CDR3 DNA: TGTGCCAGCAGTATCGAGGGGGTCGATGGCTACACCTTC
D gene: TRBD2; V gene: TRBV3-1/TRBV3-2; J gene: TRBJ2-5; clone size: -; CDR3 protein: CASSRHRLAGGQETQYF; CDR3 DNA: TGTGCCAGCAGCCGTCATAGACTAGCGGGGGGCCAAGAGACCCAGTACTTC
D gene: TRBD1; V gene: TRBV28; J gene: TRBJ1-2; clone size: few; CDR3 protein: CASSRTGDWGGYTF; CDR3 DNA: TGTGCCAGCAGCAGAACAGGGGATTGGGGTGGCTACACCTTC
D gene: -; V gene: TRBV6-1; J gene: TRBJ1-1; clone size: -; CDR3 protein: CASSDPGMNTETFF; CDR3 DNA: TGTGCCAGCAGTGATCCGGGAATGAACACTGAAACTTTCTTT
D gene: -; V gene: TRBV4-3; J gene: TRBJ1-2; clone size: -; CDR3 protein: CASSQDWEGYYGYTF; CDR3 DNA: TGCGCCAGCAGCCAAGATTGGGAGGGTTACTATGGCTACACCTTC
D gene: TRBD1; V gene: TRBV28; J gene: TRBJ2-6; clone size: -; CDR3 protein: CASTLGRGQSGANVLTF; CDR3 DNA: TGTGCCAGCACCCTGGGCAGGGGGCAGTCGGGGGCCAACGTCCTGACTTTC
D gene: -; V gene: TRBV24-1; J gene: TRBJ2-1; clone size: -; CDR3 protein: CATSDRSGSNEQFF; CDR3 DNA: TGTGCCACCAGTGATAGGTCCGGGAGCAATGAGCAGTTCTTC
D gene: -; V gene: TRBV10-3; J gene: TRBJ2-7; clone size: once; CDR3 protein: CAIPRGNGSYEQYF; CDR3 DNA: TGTGCCATCCCGAGGGGGAACGGGTCCTACGAGCAGTACTTC
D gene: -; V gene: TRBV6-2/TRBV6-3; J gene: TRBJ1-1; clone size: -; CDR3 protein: CASSYGWAGKNTEAFF; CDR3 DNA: TGTGCCAGCAGTTACGGGTGGGCAGGGAAGAACACTGAAGCTTTCTTT
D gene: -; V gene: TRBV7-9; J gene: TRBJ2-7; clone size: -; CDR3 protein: CASSSTTEDYEQYF; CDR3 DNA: TGTGCCAGCAGCTCGACGACAGAAGACTACGAGCAGTACTTC
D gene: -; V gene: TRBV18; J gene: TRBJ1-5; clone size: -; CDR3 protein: CASSPLKPDRTSNQPQHF; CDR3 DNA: TGTGCCAGCTCACCCCTCAAGCCCGACAGGACGAGCAATCAGCCCCAGCATTTT
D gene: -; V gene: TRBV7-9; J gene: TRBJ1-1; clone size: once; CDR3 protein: CASSLARTASEAFF; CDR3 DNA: TGTGCCAGCAGCTTAGCCCGGACAGCGTCTGAAGCTTTCTTT
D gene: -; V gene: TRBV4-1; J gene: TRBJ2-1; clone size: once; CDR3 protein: CASSQGVRARDEQFF; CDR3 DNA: TGCGCCAGCAGCCAAGGTGTTCGGGCGAGGGATGAGCAGTTCTTC
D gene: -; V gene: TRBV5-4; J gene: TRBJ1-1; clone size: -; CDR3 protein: CASSYLNTEAFF; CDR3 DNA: TGTGCCAGCAGCTACTTGAACACTGAAGCTTTCTTT
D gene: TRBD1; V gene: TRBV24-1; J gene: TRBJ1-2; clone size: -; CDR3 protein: CATSDPTGQGVFGGYTF; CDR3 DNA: TGTGCCACCAGTGATCCCACGGGACAGGGGGTCTTCGGTGGCTACACCTTC